This T cell receptor (beta chain) is from a study of blood T cell repertoires in COVID-19. Study overall: Sample material is recorded as cDNA or gDNA derived from T cells, B-cell-depleted T cells, or PBMCs.

Measured with immunoSEQ multiplex PCR; TCRdb has only the in-frame clones, and not every one. The sample has around 150,000 clones; roughly 91% are singletons. CDR1 and CDR2 from the germline V gene are LGHNT and FRNRAP. The CDR3 length is 14 residues. V lost 6 bases, J lost 3 bases, and 12 bases lay in between. The source material was peripheral blood. The rearrangement links TRBV12-5 to TRBJ2-1, with D maybe TRBD1 (6 bases). This sequence originates from a man younger than 30 with acute or convalescent COVID-19. CDR3 DNA sequence: TGTGCTAGTGGAGGACAGACTCACTACAATGAGCAGTTCTTC. This translates into CASGGQTHYNEQFF.